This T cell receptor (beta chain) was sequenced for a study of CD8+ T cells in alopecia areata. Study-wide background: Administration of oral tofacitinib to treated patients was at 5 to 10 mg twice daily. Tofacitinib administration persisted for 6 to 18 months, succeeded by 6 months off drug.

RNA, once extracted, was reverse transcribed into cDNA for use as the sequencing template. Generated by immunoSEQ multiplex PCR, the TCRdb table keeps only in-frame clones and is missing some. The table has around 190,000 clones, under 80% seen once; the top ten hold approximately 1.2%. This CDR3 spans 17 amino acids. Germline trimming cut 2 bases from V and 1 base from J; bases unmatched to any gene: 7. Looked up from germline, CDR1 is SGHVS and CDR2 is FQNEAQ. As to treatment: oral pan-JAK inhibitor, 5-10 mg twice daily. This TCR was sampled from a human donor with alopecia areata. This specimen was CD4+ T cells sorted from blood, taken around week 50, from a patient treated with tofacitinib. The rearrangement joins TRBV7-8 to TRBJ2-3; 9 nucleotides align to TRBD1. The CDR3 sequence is CASSLRVWDRGTDTQYF. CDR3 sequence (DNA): TGTGCCAGCAGCTTAAGGGTTTGGGACAGGGGCACAGATACGCAGTATTTT.